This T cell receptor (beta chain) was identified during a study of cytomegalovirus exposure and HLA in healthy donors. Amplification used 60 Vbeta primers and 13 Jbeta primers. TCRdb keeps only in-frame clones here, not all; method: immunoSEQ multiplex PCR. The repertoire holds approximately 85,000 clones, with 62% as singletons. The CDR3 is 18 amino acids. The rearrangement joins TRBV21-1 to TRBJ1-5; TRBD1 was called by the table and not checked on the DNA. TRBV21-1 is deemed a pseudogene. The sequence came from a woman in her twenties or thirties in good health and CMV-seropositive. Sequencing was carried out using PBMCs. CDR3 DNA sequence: TGTGCCAGCAGCCCTGAGCCGACAGGCGTGAATAGCAATCAGCCCCAGCATTTT. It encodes CASSPEPTGVNSNQPQHF.